A single sample is the source of the 3 T cell receptor beta chains below, sequenced in a study of T-cell reconstitution after alpha-beta-depleted transplantation in children. Preparing the TCRbeta library involved the use of unique molecular identifiers. One entry per CDR3 protein, called by TCRdb with MiXCR from the PCR reads. Of hundreds of thousands of distinct CDR3 sequences listed, roughly 15% are singletons. Specimen: PBMCs, mostly from graft donor cells, collected 360 days after TCRalphabeta/CD19-depleted stem cell transplant. The receptors were gathered from a boy in the first two years of life who had a stem cell transplant for Wiskott-Aldrich syndrome, so the T cells may come from the graft donor.

The J gene is TRBJ2-1, the V gene TRBV29-1, with no clear D. CDR3 size: 13 residues. V was clipped by 4 bases and J by 6 bases, with 13 bases between them. Germline-derived CDR1 and CDR2 are SQVTM and ANQGSEA. CDR3 in DNA: TGCAGCGTTGGGACCGAGCCCTTCAATGAGCAGTTCTTC. This sequence encodes CSVGTEPFNEQFF.

This chain connects TRBV5-8 to TRBJ1-5; no reliable D call. The CDR3 runs to 12 residues. Germline CDR1 SGHTS, CDR2 YDEGEE. V lost 6 bases to trimming and J lost 6 bases, with 10 bases between them. CDR3 in DNA: TGTGCCAGCACCCTTTATAGTCAGCCCCAGCATTTT. As protein: CASTLYSQPQHF.

This sequence joins TRBV2 and TRBJ2-5, with no clear D. Per the germline V gene, CDR1 is SNHLY and CDR2 is FYNNEI. Trimming removed 5 bases from V and 9 bases from J, with 16 bases in between. There are 13 residues in the CDR3. CDR3 in amino acids: CASSLTERDPQYF. For the CDR3, the DNA is TGTGCCAGCAGTTTGACGGAAAGAGACCCCCAGTACTTC.